The present entry profiles one T cell receptor (beta chain) with its context. Trimming cost V 4 bases and J 2 bases; bases outside gene matches: 10. The CDR3 runs 17 residues. In germline, CDR1 is MGHRA, CDR2 YSYEKL. This table comes from immunoSEQ multiplex PCR, and its TCRdb copy is limited to in-frame clones, with some not included. The sample holds around 80,000 clones, roughly 96% seen once. The sample originates from a study of technical replicates of blood from several donors. V is TRBV4-1 and J is TRBJ2-7; 11 nucleotides line up with TRBD2. Sequencing input: T cells isolated from PBMCs. The TCR was taken from a human donor in good health. CDR3 DNA: TGCGCCAGCAGCCTTATACCCGGGACTAGCGGCGCCTACGAGCAGTACTTC. It yields the protein CASSLIPGTSGAYEQYF.